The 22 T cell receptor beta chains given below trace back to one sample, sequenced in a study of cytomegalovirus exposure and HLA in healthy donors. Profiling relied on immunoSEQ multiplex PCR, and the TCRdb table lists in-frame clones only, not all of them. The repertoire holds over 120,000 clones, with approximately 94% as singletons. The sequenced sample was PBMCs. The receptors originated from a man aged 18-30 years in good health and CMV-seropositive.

The CDR3, as DNA: TGTGCCACCAGCAGGGAGGGGGCTGGCAATCAGCCCCAGCATTTT. This sequence encodes CATSREGAGNQPQHF. The chain couples TRBV15 to TRBJ1-5; TRBD1 agrees at 7 bases. CDR3 length: 15 amino acids. V shed 3 bases, J shed 2 bases, and the junction held 4 bases outside the gene matches. Germline V lookup: CDR1 LNHNV, CDR2 YYDKDF (reference sequence).

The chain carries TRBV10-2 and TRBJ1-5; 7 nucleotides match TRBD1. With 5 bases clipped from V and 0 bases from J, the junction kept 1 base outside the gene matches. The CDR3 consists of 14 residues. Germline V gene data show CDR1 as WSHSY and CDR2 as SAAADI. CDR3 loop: CASSTGDSNQPQHF. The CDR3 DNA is TGCGCCAGCAGTACAGGGGATAGCAATCAGCCCCAGCATTTT.

CDR3 in amino acids: CASSNASNRAGSYGYTF. For the CDR3, the DNA is TGTGCCAGCAGCAACGCTAGCAACAGGGCAGGGAGCTATGGCTACACCTTC. J is TRBJ1-2 and V is TRBV21-1; the D call of TRBD1 is as the table states it, not checked on the DNA. TRBV21-1 is described as a pseudogene. CDR3 length: 17 residues.

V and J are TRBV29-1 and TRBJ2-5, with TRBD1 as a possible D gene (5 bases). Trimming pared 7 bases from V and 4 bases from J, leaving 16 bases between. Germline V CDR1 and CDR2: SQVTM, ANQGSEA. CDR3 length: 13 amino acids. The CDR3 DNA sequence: TGCAGCGCCGGTTCAGGGTCTGCAGAGACCCAGTACTTC. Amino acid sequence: CSAGSGSAETQYF.

The DNA of the CDR3 is TGTGCCAGCAGCAGACTAGCGGGAGACGAGCAGTTCTTC. Amino acids: CASSRLAGDEQFF. The chain joins TRBV21-1 to TRBJ2-1; the DNA was not compared with TRBD2, the D call given in the table. TRBV21-1 is a pseudogene. The CDR3 extends over 13 amino acids.

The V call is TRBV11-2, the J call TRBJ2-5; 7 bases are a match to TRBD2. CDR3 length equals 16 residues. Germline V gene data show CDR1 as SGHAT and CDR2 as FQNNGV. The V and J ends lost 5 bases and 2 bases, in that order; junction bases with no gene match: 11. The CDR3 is CASSPRSTSRQETQYF. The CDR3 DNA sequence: TGTGCCAGCAGCCCCCGTTCGACTAGCCGACAAGAGACCCAGTACTTC.

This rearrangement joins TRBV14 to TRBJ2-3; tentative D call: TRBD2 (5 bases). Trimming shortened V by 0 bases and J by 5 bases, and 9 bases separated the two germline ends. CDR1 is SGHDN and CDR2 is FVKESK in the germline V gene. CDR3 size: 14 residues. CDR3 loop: CASSQDSDLDTQYF. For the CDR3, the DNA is TGTGCCAGCAGCCAAGACTCGGACTTAGATACGCAGTATTTT.

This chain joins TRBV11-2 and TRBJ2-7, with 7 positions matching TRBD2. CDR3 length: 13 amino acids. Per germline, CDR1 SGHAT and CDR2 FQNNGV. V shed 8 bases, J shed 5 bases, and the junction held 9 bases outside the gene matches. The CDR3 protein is CASGGGDPDEQYF. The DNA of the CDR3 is TGTGCCAGCGGGGGGGGAGATCCCGACGAGCAGTACTTC.

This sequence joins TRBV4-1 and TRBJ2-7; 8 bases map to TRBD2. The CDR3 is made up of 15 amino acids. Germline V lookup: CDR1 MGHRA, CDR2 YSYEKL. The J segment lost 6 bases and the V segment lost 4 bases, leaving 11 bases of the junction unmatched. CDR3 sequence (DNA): TGCGCCAGCAGCCCTGGCGGACTAGCACCCTCCGAGCAGTACTTC. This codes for CASSPGGLAPSEQYF.

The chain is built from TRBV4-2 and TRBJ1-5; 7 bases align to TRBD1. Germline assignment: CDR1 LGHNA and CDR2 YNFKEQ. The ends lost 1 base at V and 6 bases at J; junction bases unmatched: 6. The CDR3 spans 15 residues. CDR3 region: CASSQGYRGTQPQHF. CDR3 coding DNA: TGTGCCAGCAGCCAAGGATACAGGGGTACTCAGCCCCAGCATTTT.

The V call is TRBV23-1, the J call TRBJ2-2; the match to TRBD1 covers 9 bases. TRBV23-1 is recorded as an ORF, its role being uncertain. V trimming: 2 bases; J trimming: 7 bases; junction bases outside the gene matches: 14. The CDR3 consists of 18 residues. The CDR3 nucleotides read TGCGCCAGCAGTCAACCTCCTACAGGGGGCGGGGTAATCGGGGAGCTGTTTTTT. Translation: CASSQPPTGGGVIGELFF.

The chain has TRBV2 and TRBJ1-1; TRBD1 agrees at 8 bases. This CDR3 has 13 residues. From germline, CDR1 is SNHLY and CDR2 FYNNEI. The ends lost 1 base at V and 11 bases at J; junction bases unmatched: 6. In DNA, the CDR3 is TGTGCCAGCAGTGAAGGGGACAGGTCCCGGGCTTTCTTT. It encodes CASSEGDRSRAFF.

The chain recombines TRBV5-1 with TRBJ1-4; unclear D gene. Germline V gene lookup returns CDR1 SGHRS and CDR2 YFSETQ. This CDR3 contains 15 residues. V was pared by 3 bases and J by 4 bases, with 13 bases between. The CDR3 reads CASSSSGLLNEKLFF. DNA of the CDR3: TGCGCCAGCAGCTCATCCGGGTTACTTAATGAAAAACTGTTTTTT.

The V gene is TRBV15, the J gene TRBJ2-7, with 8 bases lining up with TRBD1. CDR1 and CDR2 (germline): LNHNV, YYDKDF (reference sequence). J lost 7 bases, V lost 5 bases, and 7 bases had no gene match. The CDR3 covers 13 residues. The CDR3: CATSRDRRREQYF. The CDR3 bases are TGTGCCACCAGCCGGGACAGGAGGCGAGAGCAGTACTTC.

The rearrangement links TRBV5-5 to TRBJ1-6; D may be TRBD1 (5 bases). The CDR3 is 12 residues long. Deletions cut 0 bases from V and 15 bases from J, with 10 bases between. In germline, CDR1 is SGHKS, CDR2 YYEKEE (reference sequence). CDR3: CASSLDAGFLHF. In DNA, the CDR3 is TGTGCCAGCAGCTTGGACGCAGGGTTCCTCCACTTT.

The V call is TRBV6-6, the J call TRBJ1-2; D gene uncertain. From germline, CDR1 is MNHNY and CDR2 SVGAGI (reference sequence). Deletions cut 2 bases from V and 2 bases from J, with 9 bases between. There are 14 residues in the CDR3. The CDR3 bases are TGTGCCAGCAGTTACATCCCGGGGAACTATGGCTACACCTTC. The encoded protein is CASSYIPGNYGYTF.

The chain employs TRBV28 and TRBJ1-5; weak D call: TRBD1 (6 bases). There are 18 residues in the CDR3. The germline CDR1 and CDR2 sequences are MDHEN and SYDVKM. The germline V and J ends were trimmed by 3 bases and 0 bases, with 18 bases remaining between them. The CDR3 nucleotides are TGTGCCAGCAGTTTTTGGGGATGGGGACAAACTAGCAATCAGCCCCAGCATTTT. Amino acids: CASSFWGWGQTSNQPQHF.

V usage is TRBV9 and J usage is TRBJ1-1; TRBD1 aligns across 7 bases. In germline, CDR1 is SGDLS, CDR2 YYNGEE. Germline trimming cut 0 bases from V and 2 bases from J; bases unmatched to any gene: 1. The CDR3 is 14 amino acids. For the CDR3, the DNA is TGTGCCAGCAGCGTAGGACAGGGAAACACTGAAGCTTTCTTT. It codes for CASSVGQGNTEAFF.

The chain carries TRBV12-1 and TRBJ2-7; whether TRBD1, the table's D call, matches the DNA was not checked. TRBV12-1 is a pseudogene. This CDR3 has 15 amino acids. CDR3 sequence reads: CASSFGQQQAYEQYF. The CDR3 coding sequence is TGTGCCAGCAGCTTTGGACAGCAACAAGCCTACGAGCAGTACTTC.

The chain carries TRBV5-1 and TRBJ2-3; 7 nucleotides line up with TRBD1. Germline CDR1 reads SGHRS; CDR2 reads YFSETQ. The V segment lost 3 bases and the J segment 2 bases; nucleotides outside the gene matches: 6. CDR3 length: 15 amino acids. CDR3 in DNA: TGCGCCAGCAGCTCGACAGGGCTTTACACAGATACGCAGTATTTT. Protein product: CASSSTGLYTDTQYF.

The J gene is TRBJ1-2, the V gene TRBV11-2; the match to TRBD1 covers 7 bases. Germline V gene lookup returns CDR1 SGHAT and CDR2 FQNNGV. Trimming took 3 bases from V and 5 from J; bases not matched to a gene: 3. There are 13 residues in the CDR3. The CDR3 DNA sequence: TGTGCCAGCAGCTTGCAGGGGGTTTATGGCTACACCTTC. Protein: CASSLQGVYGYTF.

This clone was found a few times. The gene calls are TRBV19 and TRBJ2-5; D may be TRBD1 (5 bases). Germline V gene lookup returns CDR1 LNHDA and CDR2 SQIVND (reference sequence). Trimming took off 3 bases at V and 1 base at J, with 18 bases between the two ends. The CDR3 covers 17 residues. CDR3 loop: CASSIFGQSNIQETQYF. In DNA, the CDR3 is TGTGCCAGTAGTATCTTTGGACAAAGTAACATCCAAGAGACCCAGTACTTC.